The rows below give T cell receptor beta chains drawn from one sample of a study of T cell repertoires in cytomegalovirus infection. Each CDR3 protein gets one entry after TCRdb re-called the reads with MiXCR. This table has around 430,000 distinct CDR3 sequences, 42% appearing once. These receptors' targets are unknown. This specimen was cultured PBMCs, taken from culture after CMV antigen stimulation. The origin of the receptors is a human donor in good health (CMV status not recorded). Some clones in this sample may be carry-over from other donors' samples. CDR3s include the opening cysteine and the closing phenylalanine or tryptophan. A D gene is named only where the DNA matches it firmly. Clone size, where shown, is once, few, many, or a class for clones that have expanded.

v_gene	abundance	d_gene	j_gene	CDR3aa	CDR3nt
TRBV19	NA	NA	TRBJ1-2	CASSLLRGYGYTF	TGTGCCAGTAGTCTCCTCAGGGGTTATGGCTACACCTTC
TRBV7-2	NA	TRBD2	TRBJ2-1	CASSSGLAGPIIQFF	TGTGCCAGCAGCTCCGGACTAGCGGGCCCGATTATCCAGTTCTTC
TRBV30	NA	NA	TRBJ1-6	CAVQVTYNSPLHF	TGTGCTGTACAGGTGACCTATAATTCACCCCTCCACTTT
TRBV6-5	few	TRBD1	TRBJ2-2	CASSYLSRGRIGTGELFF	TGTGCCAGCAGTTACTTGAGCAGGGGGCGAATCGGCACCGGGGAGCTGTTTTTT
TRBV7-6	NA	NA	TRBJ2-7	CASSPQRLSYEQYF	TGTGCCAGCAGTCCCCAGCGACTCTCCTACGAGCAGTACTTC
TRBV6-6	NA	NA	TRBJ2-7	CASSYGQASSYEQYF	TGTGCCAGCAGTTACGGGCAGGCTAGCTCCTACGAGCAGTACTTC
TRBV12-3/TRBV12-4	few	NA	TRBJ1-1	CASSFREGRAFF	TGTGCCAGCAGTTTTCGGGAGGGGAGAGCTTTCTTT
TRBV19	NA	NA	TRBJ2-3	CASSFVPATDTQYF	TGTGCCAGTAGTTTCGTTCCAGCCACAGATACGCAGTATTTT
TRBV7-7	few	TRBD1	TRBJ2-1	CASSPGTGRDEQFF	TGTGCCAGCAGCCCCGGGACAGGGCGCGATGAGCAGTTCTTC
TRBV19	few	NA	TRBJ1-2	CASTYQGHYGYTF	TGTGCCAGTACCTACCAGGGTCACTATGGCTACACCTTC
TRBV9	NA	NA	TRBJ1-6	CASSRQPLESPLHF	TGTGCCAGCAGCCGCCAGCCCCTGGAATCACCCCTCCACTTT
TRBV7-2	NA	TRBD2	TRBJ2-1	CASSLLAAVYNEQFF	TGTGCCAGCAGCTTACTAGCGGCGGTATACAATGAGCAGTTCTTC
TRBV7-9	NA	TRBD2	TRBJ2-1	CASSNIPGRAGDNEQFF	TGTGCCAGCAGCAACATTCCGGGGAGGGCGGGAGACAATGAGCAGTTCTTC
TRBV5-1	NA	TRBD2	TRBJ2-2	CASSDGLAGAGELFF	TGCGCCAGCAGCGACGGACTAGCGGGAGCCGGGGAGCTGTTTTTT
TRBV7-2	few	NA	TRBJ2-2	CASSFQLRGSAGELFF	TGTGCCAGCAGCTTTCAGCTTAGGGGGTCGGCCGGGGAGCTGTTTTTT
TRBV12-3/TRBV12-4	few	NA	TRBJ2-1	CASSLLRNEQFF	TGTGCCAGCAGTTTACTCAGGAATGAGCAGTTCTTC
TRBV7-2	few	TRBD2	TRBJ2-3	CASRPRGGGGGGTDTQYF	TGTGCCAGCAGGCCGCGGGGGGGTGGCGGGGGTGGCACAGATACGCAGTATTTT
TRBV5-3	NA	NA	TRBJ2-3	CASSLDRVRDTQYF	TGTGCCAGCAGCTTGGACCGGGTTCGGGATACGCAGTATTTT
TRBV6-6	NA	TRBD2	TRBJ2-2	CASTGPTSGRGELFF	TGTGCCAGCACGGGACCGACTAGCGGGAGAGGGGAGCTGTTTTTT
TRBV12-3/TRBV12-4	few	TRBD2	TRBJ2-3	CASSPRGGGHTDTQYF	TGTGCCAGCAGCCCTAGGGGCGGGGGTCACACAGATACGCAGTATTTT
TRBV6-2/TRBV6-3	NA	NA	TRBJ1-5	CASSSRRARTENQPQHF	TGTGCCAGCAGTTCACGACGCGCACGGACTGAGAATCAGCCCCAGCATTTT
TRBV25-1	NA	TRBD1	TRBJ1-2	CASSGPRQGMTYGYTF	TGTGCCAGCAGTGGCCCCCGACAGGGAATGACGTATGGCTACACCTTC
TRBV20-1	NA	NA	TRBJ2-3	CSARTEYTQYF	TGCAGTGCTAGGACGGAATATACGCAGTATTTT
TRBV7-2	few	NA	TRBJ2-1	CASSDPKRSYNEQFF	TGTGCCAGCAGCGACCCGAAGCGCTCCTACAATGAGCAGTTCTTC
TRBV7-2	many	TRBD2	TRBJ2-7	CASSLEGWGTSSYEQYF	TGTGCCAGCAGCTTAGAAGGGTGGGGGACTAGCTCCTACGAGCAGTACTTC
TRBV7-2	many	NA	TRBJ1-2	CASSQMLANYGYTF	TGTGCCAGCAGCCAGATGTTGGCTAACTATGGCTACACCTTC
TRBV13	NA	NA	TRBJ2-2	CASSIQGWAGELFF	TGTGCCAGCAGCATTCAGGGGTGGGCCGGGGAGCTGTTTTTT
TRBV5-4	NA	TRBD1	TRBJ1-2	CASSLGPPQGAYGYTF	TGTGCCAGCAGCTTGGGCCCACCCCAGGGGGCTTATGGCTACACCTTC
TRBV19	few	NA	TRBJ1-5	CASSPSEGSHSNQPQHF	TGTGCCAGTAGTCCCTCCGAGGGGTCCCATAGCAATCAGCCCCAGCATTTT
TRBV7-2	NA	NA	TRBJ2-7	CASSWYQGYEQYF	TGTGCCAGCAGCTGGTACCAGGGCTACGAGCAGTACTTC
TRBV20-1	NA	NA	TRBJ2-3	CSPAGGTDTQYF	TGCAGCCCGGCTGGGGGCACAGATACGCAGTATTTT
TRBV7-8	few	NA	TRBJ1-1	CASTQVNTEAFF	TGTGCCAGCACCCAAGTGAACACTGAAGCTTTCTTT